These 7 T cell receptor beta chains share one sample of origin, sequenced in a study of shared clonotypes between healthy human individuals. Measured with immunoSEQ multiplex PCR; TCRdb has only the in-frame clones, and not every one. The sample contains hundreds of thousands of clones, roughly 97% of which appear only once. Sequences were obtained from naive CD4+ T cells sorted from blood. Sample subset: CD45RA+ positively selected. These TCRs come from a woman aged 25 to 45 in good health.

V and J are TRBV6-5 and TRBJ2-3, with D tentatively TRBD1 or TRBD2 (5 bases each). Trimming took off 4 bases at V and 1 base at J, with 12 bases between the two ends. CDR1 is MNHEY and CDR2 is SVGAGI in the germline V gene. This CDR3 spans 15 amino acids. CDR3 DNA sequence: TGTGCCAGCAGTTTGTCGGGGCAGGGCACAGATACGCAGTATTTT. It is translated as CASSLSGQGTDTQYF.

The chain links TRBV15 to TRBJ2-3; either TRBD1 or TRBD2 may fit D (7 bases each). CDR1 and CDR2 (germline): LNHNV, YYDKDF (reference sequence). V was pared by 5 bases and J by 11 bases, with 32 bases between. The CDR3 contains 18 residues. The CDR3 DNA is TGTGCCACCAGCCGGACCCGGGACAGCCTAAAGCGAGCGGGAAGGCAGTATTTT. Translation: CATSRTRDSLKRAGRQYF.

This chain joins TRBV5-1 and TRBJ2-3; 15 bases line up with TRBD2. CDR1 SGHRS and CDR2 YFSETQ come from the germline V gene. Trimming took 1 base from V and 6 from J; bases not matched to a gene: 3. The CDR3 contains 16 residues. In DNA form, the CDR3 reads TGCGCCAGCAGCTTGTGGACTAGCGGGAGGGGGGATACGCAGTATTTT. Translating gives CASSLWTSGRGDTQYF.

This clone came up once. The V gene is TRBV5-1, the J gene TRBJ1-1; D gene uncertain. CDR1 is SGHRS and CDR2 is YFSETQ in the germline V gene. V lost 2 bases to trimming and J lost 4 bases, with 12 bases between them. The CDR3 length is 14 residues. The CDR3 bases are TGCGCCAGCAGCTTTGTCGGAGAGAGCACTGAAGCTTTCTTT. Translation: CASSFVGESTEAFF.

The chain carries TRBV21-1 and TRBJ2-1; the table's D call of TRBD1 was not tested on the DNA. TRBV21-1 is a pseudogene. The CDR3 is made up of 16 amino acids. Written as DNA, the CDR3 is TGTGCCAGCAGCCCCCGGTACAGGGGGTCCCTTAATGAGCAGTTCTTC. Residues: CASSPRYRGSLNEQFF.

The chain links TRBV7-2 to TRBJ2-1; TRBD1 might be the D (5 bases). Germline assignment: CDR1 SGHTA and CDR2 FQGNSA. The CDR3 has 14 amino acids. Trimming took 5 bases from V and 6 from J, leaving 14 bases between them. The CDR3 sequence: CASSRTQGINEQFF. CDR3 DNA sequence: TGTGCCAGCAGCCGTACTCAGGGAATCAATGAGCAGTTCTTC.

The J gene is TRBJ2-1, the V gene TRBV19; 9 nucleotides agree with TRBD2. The germline gives CDR1 LNHDA, CDR2 SQIVND (reference sequence). This CDR3 region has 17 residues. V shed 5 bases, J shed 6 bases, and the junction held 14 bases outside the gene matches. For the CDR3, the DNA is TGTGCCAGTAGTCCGAGACTAGCGGCGATTGGGGCCAATGAGCAGTTCTTC. Protein: CASSPRLAAIGANEQFF.